The TCR beta chain described here comes from a study of blood T cell repertoires in COVID-19. In the study overall: Samples came from the United States, Italy and Spain, spanning acute and convalescent COVID-19. T cells, B-cell-depleted T cells, or PBMCs provided the cDNA or gDNA that served as material.

In the original processing: Nucleated cell counts were estimated from reference gene primer amplification. Measured with immunoSEQ multiplex PCR; TCRdb has only the in-frame clones, and not every one. D and trimming come from the DNA, and the V and J calls and clone size come from that table. The repertoire consists of 250,000 to 350,000 clones, with 86% occurring once and the leading ten covering roughly 1.6%. This TCR was recovered from a woman between 50 and 59 years old with acute or convalescent COVID-19. What was sequenced was peripheral blood.

This CDR3 reads CASSWALADAYEQYF. The CDR3 nucleotides are TGCGCCAGCAGCTGGGCCCTAGCGGACGCCTACGAGCAGTACTTC. The rearrangement joins TRBV5-1 to TRBJ2-7, with 7 bases matching TRBD2. This CDR3 is 15 amino acids long. V lost 3 bases to trimming and J lost 2 bases; unmatched junction nucleotides: 8. Germline assignment: CDR1 SGHRS and CDR2 YFSETQ.